This T cell receptor beta chain was documented in a study of shared T cell receptors in the human thymus. CDR3 size: 12 residues. Germline loops: CDR1 MNHNY, CDR2 SVGAGI (reference sequence). The ends were cut back, 7 bases at V and 6 bases at J, with 9 bases in the middle. Method: immunoSEQ multiplex PCR; TCRdb's copy keeps in-frame clones and lacks some. The sample lists hundreds of thousands of clones; 75% to 85% were seen once. These data also featured in a second study, about human thymus T cells. This second report adds: It was healthy Finnish infants having corrective surgery for congenital heart defects who were the donors. Seemingly biased V and J gene usage marked thymic and blood repertoires.

Sequencing was carried out using thymocytes. V usage is TRBV6-6 and J usage is TRBJ2-2, with TRBD2 as a possible D gene (6 bases). This TCR was recovered from a boy under two years old with a congenital heart defect. The CDR3 sequence is CASTWEAGELFF. The CDR3, as DNA: TGTGCCAGCACTTGGGAGGCCGGGGAGCTGTTTTTT.